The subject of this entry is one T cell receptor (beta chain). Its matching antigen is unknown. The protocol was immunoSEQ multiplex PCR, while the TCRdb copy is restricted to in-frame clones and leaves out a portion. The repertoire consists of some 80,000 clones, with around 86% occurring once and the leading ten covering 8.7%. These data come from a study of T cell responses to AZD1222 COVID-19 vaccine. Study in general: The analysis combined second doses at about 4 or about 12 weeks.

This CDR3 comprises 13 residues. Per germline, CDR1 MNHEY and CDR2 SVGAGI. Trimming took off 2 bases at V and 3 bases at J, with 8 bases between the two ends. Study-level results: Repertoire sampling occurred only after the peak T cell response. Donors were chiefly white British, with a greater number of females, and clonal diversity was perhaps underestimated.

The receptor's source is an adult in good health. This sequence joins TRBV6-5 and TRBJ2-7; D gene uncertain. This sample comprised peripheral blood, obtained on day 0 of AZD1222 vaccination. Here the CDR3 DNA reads TGTGCCAGCAGTTACAACAGTGACTACGAGCAGTACTTC. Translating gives CASSYNSDYEQYF.